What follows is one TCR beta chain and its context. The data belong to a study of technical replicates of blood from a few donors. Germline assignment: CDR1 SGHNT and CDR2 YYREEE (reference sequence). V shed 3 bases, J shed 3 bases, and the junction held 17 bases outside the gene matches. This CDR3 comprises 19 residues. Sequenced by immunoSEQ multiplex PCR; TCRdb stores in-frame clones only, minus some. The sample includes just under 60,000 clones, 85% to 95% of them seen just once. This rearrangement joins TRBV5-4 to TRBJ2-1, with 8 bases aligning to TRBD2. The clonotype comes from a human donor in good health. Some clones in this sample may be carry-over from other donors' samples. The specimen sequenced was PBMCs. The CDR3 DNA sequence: TGTGCCAGCAGCTCAAGAAGGCTAGCGGGCCACGGCAGCTACAATGAGCAGTTCTTC. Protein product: CASSSRRLAGHGSYNEQFF.